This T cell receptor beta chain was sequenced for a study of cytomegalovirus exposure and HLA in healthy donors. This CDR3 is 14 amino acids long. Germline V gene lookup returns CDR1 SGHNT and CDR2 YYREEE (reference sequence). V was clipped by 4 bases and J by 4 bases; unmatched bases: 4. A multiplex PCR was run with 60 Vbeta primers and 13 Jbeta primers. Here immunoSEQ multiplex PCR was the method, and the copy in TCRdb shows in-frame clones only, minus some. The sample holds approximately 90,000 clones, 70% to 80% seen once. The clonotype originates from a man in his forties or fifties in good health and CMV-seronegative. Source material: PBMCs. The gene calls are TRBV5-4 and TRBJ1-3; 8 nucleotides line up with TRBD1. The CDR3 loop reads CASSQQGVGNTIYF. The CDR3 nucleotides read TGTGCCAGCAGCCAACAGGGGGTCGGAAACACCATATATTTT.